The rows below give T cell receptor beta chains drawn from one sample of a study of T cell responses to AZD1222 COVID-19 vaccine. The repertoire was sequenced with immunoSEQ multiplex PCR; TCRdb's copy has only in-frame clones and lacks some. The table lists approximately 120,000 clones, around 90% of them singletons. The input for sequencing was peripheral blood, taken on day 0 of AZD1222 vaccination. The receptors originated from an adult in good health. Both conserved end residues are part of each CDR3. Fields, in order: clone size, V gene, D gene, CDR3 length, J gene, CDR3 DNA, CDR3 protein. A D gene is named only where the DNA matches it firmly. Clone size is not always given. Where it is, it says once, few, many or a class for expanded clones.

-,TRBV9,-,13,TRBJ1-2,TGTGCCAGCAGCCCAATTACCAGGGGTGGCTACACCTTC,CASSPITRGGYTF
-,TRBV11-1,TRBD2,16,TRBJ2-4,TGTGCCAGCAGCTTAGATGGGCGGGAGTACGAAAACATTCAGTACTTC,CASSLDGREYENIQYF
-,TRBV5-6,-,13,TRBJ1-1,TGTGCCAGCAGCTTGGGGGGGATGACTGAAGCTTTCTTT,CASSLGGMTEAFF
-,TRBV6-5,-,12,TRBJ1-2,TGTGCCAGCCACCGGGTCAACTATGGCTACACCTTC,CASHRVNYGYTF
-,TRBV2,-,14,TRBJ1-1,TGTGCCAGCAGTGAGTTGTTCCCGAACACTGAAGCTTTCTTT,CASSELFPNTEAFF
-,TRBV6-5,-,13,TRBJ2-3,TGTGCCAGCAGTTATGGCGTAGGCGATACGCAGTATTTT,CASSYGVGDTQYF
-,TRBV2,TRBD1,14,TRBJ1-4,TGTGCCAGCTTCCCAGGGACAGGGGTTGAAAAACTGTTTTTT,CASFPGTGVEKLFF
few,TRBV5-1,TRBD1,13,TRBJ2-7,TGCGCCAGCAGCGAGGACAGGCACTACGAGCAGTACTTC,CASSEDRHYEQYF
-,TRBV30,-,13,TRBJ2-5,TGTGCCTGGAGTGTAGGACTCAAAGAGACCCAGTACTTC,CAWSVGLKETQYF
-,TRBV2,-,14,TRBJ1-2,TGTGCCAGCAGTGCGGAACAGGCCAAATATGGCTACACCTTC,CASSAEQAKYGYTF
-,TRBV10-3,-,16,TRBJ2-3,TGTGCCCCCGACGAGGGGGGGGCGGTCCGTGGAGATACGCAGTATTTT,CAPDEGGAVRGDTQYF
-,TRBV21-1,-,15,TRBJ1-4,TGTGCCAGCACCGAACCCCAACCCAAAAATGAAAAACTGTTTTTT,CASTEPQPKNEKLFF
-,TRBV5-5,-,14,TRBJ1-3,TGTGCCAGCAGTTCGGGAACCTCTGGAAACACCATATATTTT,CASSSGTSGNTIYF
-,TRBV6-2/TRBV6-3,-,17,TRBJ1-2,TGTGCCAGCAGTATAATCCCCTGGACAGCCAATGACTATGGCTACACCTTC,CASSIIPWTANDYGYTF
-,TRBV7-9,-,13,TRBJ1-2,TGTGCCAGCAGCTTACAAGTGGACTATGGCTACACCTTC,CASSLQVDYGYTF
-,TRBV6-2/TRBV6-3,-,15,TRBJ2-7,TGTGCCAGCAGCGAACCCTCTGCAGGGATTTACGAGCAGTACTTC,CASSEPSAGIYEQYF
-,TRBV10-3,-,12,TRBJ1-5,TGTGCCATCAGTGACGGGAATCAGCCCCAGCATTTT,CAISDGNQPQHF